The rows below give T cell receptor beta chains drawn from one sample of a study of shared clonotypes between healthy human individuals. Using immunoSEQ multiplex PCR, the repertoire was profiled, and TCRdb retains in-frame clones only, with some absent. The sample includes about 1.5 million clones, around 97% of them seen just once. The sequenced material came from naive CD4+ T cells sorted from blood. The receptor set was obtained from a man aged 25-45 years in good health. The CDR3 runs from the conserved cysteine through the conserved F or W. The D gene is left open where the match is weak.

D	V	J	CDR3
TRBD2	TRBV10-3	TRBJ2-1	CAISEGLAGGDEQFF
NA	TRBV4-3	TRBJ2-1	CASSQGFAGDKSEQFF
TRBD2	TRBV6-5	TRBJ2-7	CASKVSGSSYEQYF
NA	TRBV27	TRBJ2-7	CASSYGRAREQYF
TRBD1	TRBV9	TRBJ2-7	CASSVGSRTGGGEQYF
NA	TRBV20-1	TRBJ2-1	CSAYVYEQFF
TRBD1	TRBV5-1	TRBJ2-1	CASRPDRGRRNEQFF
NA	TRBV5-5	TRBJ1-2	CASSSQGTRVNYGYTF
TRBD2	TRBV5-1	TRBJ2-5	CASSLDGTSGPTGETQYF
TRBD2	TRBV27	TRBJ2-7	CASSVSGTAPYEQYF
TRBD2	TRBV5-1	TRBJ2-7	CASSLAKREDGTSYEQYF
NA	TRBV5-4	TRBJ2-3	CASSLYSGTDTQYF
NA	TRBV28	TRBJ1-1	CASRIRHPNTEAFF
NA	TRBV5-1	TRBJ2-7	CASSLDWAWEGAASTYEQYF
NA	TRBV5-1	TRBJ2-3	CASSLDSTDTQYF
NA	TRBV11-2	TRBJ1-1	CASSLERGTEAFF
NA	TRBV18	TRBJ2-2	CASPPSGTGELFF
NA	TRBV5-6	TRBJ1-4	CASSLVGQKNEKLFF
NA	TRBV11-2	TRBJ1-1	CASSLGGATLNTEAFF
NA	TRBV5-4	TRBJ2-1	CASRYPVTDEQFF
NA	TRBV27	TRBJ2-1	CASSSGNEQFF
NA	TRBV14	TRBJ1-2	CASSQEQGVGGYTF
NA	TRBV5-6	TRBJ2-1	CASSLGPFSEQFF
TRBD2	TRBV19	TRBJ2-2	CASRKLADLRNTGELFF
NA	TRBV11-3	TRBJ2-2	CASSLVVGELFF
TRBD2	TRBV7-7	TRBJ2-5	CASSLVSGSETQYF
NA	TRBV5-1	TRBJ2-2	CASSLASRVRGTSTNTGELFF
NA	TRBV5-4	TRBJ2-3	CASSYTGPADTQYF
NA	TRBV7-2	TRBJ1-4	CASSLMGGEKLFF
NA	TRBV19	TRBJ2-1	CASSIVFKGSPYNEQFF
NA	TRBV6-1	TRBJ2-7	CASSAVYEQYF
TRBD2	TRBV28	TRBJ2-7	CASSPSGTSVYEQYF
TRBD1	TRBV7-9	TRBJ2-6	CASSLRQGASSGANVLTF
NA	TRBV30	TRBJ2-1	CAWSELVSYNEQFF
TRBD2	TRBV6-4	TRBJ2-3	CASRPAGGLTDTQYF
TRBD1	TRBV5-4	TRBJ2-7	CASSAGTGPHEQYF
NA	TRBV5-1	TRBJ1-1	CASRLDSREDTEAFF
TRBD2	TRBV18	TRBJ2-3	CASSRDGGNTDTQYF
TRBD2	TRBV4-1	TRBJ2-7	CASSQWAGDVSREQYF
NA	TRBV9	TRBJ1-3	CASSPAISLRDTIYF
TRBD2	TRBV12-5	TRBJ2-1	CASGLVVAGGPYNEQFF
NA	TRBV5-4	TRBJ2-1	CASSLSQNAYNEQFF